This TCR beta chain was obtained from a study of blood T cells in healthy people across ages. As for this clonotype: As yet, its antigen is unknown.

Then a second PCR, running roughly 6 to 12 cycles, was carried out with a sample-barcoded 5' primer and a J-beta primer mix. From the 5' RACE reads, TCRdb called clonotypes with MiXCR, one entry per CDR3 protein. Here the sample spans roughly 700,000 distinct CDR3 sequences, just under 25% being singletons. CDR1 is MNHNS and CDR2 is SASEGT in the germline V gene. This CDR3 has 16 amino acids. Deletions cut 4 bases from V and 0 bases from J, with 10 bases between. Findings and caveats of the study: Diversity estimated from one million T cells was considered an underestimate. Long-lived and aged donors differed, with more naive CD4+ cells and higher diversity in the long-lived.

This same sample was also taken into another study, of T cells of mothers and their children. From that study: Related mother and child pairs showed slightly greater overlap (not significant) than unrelated pairs did.

The sequence was obtained from a boy aged 5-17 years in good health. The sequencing input was blood. The J gene is TRBJ2-6, the V gene TRBV6-1; unclear D gene. The chain's CDR3 is CASSATWDSGANVLTF. The DNA of the CDR3 is TGTGCCAGCAGTGCTACCTGGGACTCTGGGGCCAACGTCCTGACTTTC.